The entry below gives a single T cell receptor (beta chain) sequence along with its context. This clone was observed a handful of times. This clone's antigen is unknown. Per-base qualities were not stored, and no clone one base away is much larger. CDR1 and CDR2 are read off the germline V gene (reference sequence) as LNHDA and SQIVND. The cysteine opens and the phenylalanine closes a CDR3 of 20 amino acids. The entry retains the CDR3 DNA only, 60 bases that are in frame from base 1. Trimming leaves V shorter by 5 bases and J shorter by 2 bases, with the junction holding 19 bases beyond the gene matches. The sample belongs to a study of T cell changes during pregnancy in multiple sclerosis (dated by TCRdb to between 2018 and 2021). In terms of the full investigation: The study examined how the T cell repertoire changed over the course of pregnancy in women with multiple sclerosis.

The receptor library was made with the immunoSEQ multiplex PCR assay. TCRdb took over this immuneACCESS table, retaining in-frame rearrangements with V and J assigned. Such tables are incomplete; in checked studies, under half of the missing clones stem from an unresolved V gene, and the remainder is unexplained. Here the sample has approximately 26,000 clones; nearly 90% occur a single time. Around 0.8% of the sample goes to the ten largest clones. Sample: CD4+ T cells from peripheral blood mononuclear cells, taken in the second trimester of pregnancy. Recombination linked TRBV19 to TRBJ1-5, with TRBD1 matching 9 junction bases. This clonotype was obtained from a female donor with multiple sclerosis, enrolled in a pregnancy study. The CDR3 has the sequence CASSGPTGTGLPRGNQPQHF. The DNA is TGTGCCAGTAGTGGCCCGACCGGGACAGGGCTCCCCAGGGGCAATCAGCCCCAGCATTTT. Beyond the CDR3, the reference TRBV19 and TRBJ1-5 genes provide the residues; the full variable domain reads: DGGITQSPKYLFRKEGQNVTLSCEQNLNHDAMYWYRQDPGQGLRLIYYSQIVNDFQKGDIAEGYSVSREKKESFPLTVTSAQKNPTAFYLCASSGPTGTGLPRGNQPQHFGDGTRLSIL.